The 4 T cell receptor beta chains presented below share a single source sample, sequenced in a study of T cell changes during pregnancy in multiple sclerosis. Sequencing was performed with immunoSEQ multiplex PCR; in TCRdb, only in-frame clones are kept and a portion is missing. Here the sample spans roughly 30,000 clones, under 95% being singletons. Sequencing used CD4+ T cells from peripheral blood mononuclear cells, obtained in the second trimester of pregnancy. The receptors shown here come from a female donor with multiple sclerosis, enrolled in a pregnancy study.

The chain combines TRBV27 with TRBJ2-7, with a possible D match to TRBD2 (6 bases). This CDR3 contains 13 residues. From germline, CDR1 is MNHEY and CDR2 SMNVEV (reference sequence). V shed 6 bases and J shed 2 bases, with 11 bases lying between them. Here the CDR3 reads CASRRRGTYEQYF. The CDR3 coding sequence is TGTGCCAGCAGGCGGCGGGGCACCTACGAGCAGTACTTC.

CDR3 nucleotides: TGTGCCAGCAGTCGCGGACAGGGAAGAGATGGCTACACCTTC. Protein: CASSRGQGRDGYTF. V gene TRBV27 combines with J gene TRBJ1-2; 8 bases agree with TRBD1. The V and J ends lost 5 bases and 6 bases, in that order; junction bases with no gene match: 8. Germline V gene data show CDR1 as MNHEY and CDR2 as SMNVEV (reference sequence). The CDR3 sequence is 14 residues long.

The chain uses TRBV7-6 and TRBJ1-5; D is undetermined. CDR1 SGHVS and CDR2 FNYEAQ come from the germline V gene. The V and J ends lost 1 base and 7 bases respectively, with 8 bases between them. The CDR3 has 13 amino acids. The CDR3 loop reads CASSLGNGQPQHF. The DNA of the CDR3 is TGTGCCAGCAGCTTAGGCAACGGGCAGCCCCAGCATTTT.

The rearrangement joins TRBV5-1 to TRBJ2-2; perhaps TRBD2 as D (6 bases). The CDR3 is made up of 14 amino acids. Trimming removed 0 bases at V and 4 bases at J, with 7 bases between. The germline gives CDR1 SGHRS, CDR2 YFSETQ. In DNA, the CDR3 is TGCGCCAGCAGCTTGGCGGGACTCACCGGGGAGCTGTTTTTT. As protein: CASSLAGLTGELFF. The variable domain in full, with the rest retrieved from reference TRBV5-1 and TRBJ2-2, is KAGVTQTPRYLIKTRGQQVTLSCSPISGHRSVSWYQQTPGQGLQFLFEYFSETQRNKGNFPGRFSGRQFSNSRSEMNVSTLELGDSALYLCASSLAGLTGELFFGEGSRLTVL.